This T cell receptor beta chain was profiled in a study of response to subunit inactivated influenza vaccine. This clonotype was detected ten times or more. With 4 bases clipped from V and 2 bases from J, the junction kept 2 bases outside the gene matches. The CDR3 is made up of 13 amino acids. Germline loops: CDR1 SGHRS, CDR2 YFSETQ. TCRdb analysed the RT-PCR reads with MiXCR anew, one entry per CDR3 protein. The sample holds approximately 500,000 distinct CDR3 sequences; approximately 20% are singletons and the top ten take approximately 3%. This same sample was also part of a study on T cells expressing NK-cell markers. That investigation notes: 5'RACE template switching built TCR beta cDNA with unique molecular identifiers. The TCR beta repertoires were obtained from sorted CD3+CD56+NKG2C+, CD3+CD56+NKG2C- and CD3+CD56-NKG2C+ T cells. The study found these clonotypes also leading the CD3+CD56-NKG2C+ fraction in a few donors.

This material consisted of CD4+ T cells sorted from PBMCs, taken roughly 12 days after vaccination. The receptor was derived from a man aged 50 or older who received an inactivated influenza vaccine. The V and J genes are TRBV5-1 and TRBJ2-7, with TRBD1 matching over 8 bases. The DNA for the CDR3 is TGCGCCAGCAGCGGGGGACAGGCCTACGAGCAGTACTTC. Protein sequence: CASSGGQAYEQYF.